This TCR beta chain was observed in a study of blood T cell repertoires in COVID-19. A PCR-confirmed or clinician-diagnosed COVID-19 case had contacted exposed participants within 2 weeks of entry. Profiled with immunoSEQ multiplex PCR; TCRdb holds only in-frame clones, not every one. The sample has 150,000 or so clones, roughly 87% seen once. Trimming removed 6 bases at V and 0 bases at J, with 6 bases between. The germline CDR1 and CDR2 sequences are ENHRY and SYGVKD. The CDR3 is 13 residues long. V usage is TRBV10-3 and J usage is TRBJ1-5; the D is unclear. The specimen was PBMCs or T cells enriched from blood (not recorded which). This TCR derives from a middle-aged woman who had been exposed to COVID-19. CDR3 in DNA: TGTGCCATCAGCCCCAATAGCAATCAGCCCCAGCATTTT. It specifies CAISPNSNQPQHF.